This T cell receptor beta chain stems from a study of CXCR3-negative and CXCR3-positive naive CD8 T cells. CD45RO-CCR7+CD27+CD95- defined naive CD8+ T cells. It was by 5' RACE with UMI labels that the TRB cDNA libraries were prepared. TCRdb reprocessed the 5' RACE reads, keeping one entry per CDR3 protein, no DNA. The sample table includes roughly 110,000 distinct CDR3 sequences. Regarding the study as a whole: CXCR3-positive naive cells had TRB CDR3s that were more hydrophobic than CXCR3-negative naive cells had.

The CDR3 spans 12 residues. Germline V gives CDR1 SEHNR, CDR2 FQNEAQ (reference sequence). Concerning this clonotype: The antigen is not known.

This clonotype originated in a human donor in good health. Some clones in this sample may be carry-over from other donors' samples. The sequenced material came from naive CXCR3+ CD8+ T cells from blood. Described subset: CD45RO-CCR7+CD27+CD95- naive CD8+ T cells expressing CXCR3 (TNR3+). The chain has TRBV7-9 and TRBJ2-1. Here the CDR3 reads CASSLPMNEQFF.